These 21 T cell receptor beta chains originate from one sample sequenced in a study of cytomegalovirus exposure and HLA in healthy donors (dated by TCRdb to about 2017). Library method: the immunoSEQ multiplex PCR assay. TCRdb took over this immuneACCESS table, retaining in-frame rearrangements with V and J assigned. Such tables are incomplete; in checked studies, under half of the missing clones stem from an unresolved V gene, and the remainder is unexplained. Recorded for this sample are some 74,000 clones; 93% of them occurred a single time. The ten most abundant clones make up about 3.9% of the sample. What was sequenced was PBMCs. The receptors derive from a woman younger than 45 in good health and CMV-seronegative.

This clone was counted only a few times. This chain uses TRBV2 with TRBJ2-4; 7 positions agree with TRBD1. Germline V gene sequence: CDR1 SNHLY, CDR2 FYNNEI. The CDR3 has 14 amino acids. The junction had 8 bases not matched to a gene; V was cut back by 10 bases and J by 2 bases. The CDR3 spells CATEGGLSKNIQYF. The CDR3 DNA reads TGTGCCACCGAAGGGGGCTTATCCAAAAACATTCAGTACTTC.

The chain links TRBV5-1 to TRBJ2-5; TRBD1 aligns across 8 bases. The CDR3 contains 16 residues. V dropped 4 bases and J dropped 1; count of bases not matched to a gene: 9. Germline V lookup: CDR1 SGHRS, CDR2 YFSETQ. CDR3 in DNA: TGCGCCAGCAGCCCCGGGACAGGCGCCATCCAAGAGACCCAGTACTTC. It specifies CASSPGTGAIQETQYF. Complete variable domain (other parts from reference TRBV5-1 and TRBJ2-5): KAGVTQTPRYLIKTRGQQVTLSCSPISGHRSVSWYQQTPGQGLQFLFEYFSETQRNKGNFPGRFSGRQFSNSRSEMNVSTLELGDSALYLCASSPGTGAIQETQYFGPGTRLLVL.

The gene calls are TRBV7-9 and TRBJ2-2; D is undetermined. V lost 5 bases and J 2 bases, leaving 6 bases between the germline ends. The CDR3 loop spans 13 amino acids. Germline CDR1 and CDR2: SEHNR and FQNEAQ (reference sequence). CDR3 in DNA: TGTGCCAGCAGCCTACGAAACACCGGGGAGCTGTTTTTT. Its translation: CASSLRNTGELFF.

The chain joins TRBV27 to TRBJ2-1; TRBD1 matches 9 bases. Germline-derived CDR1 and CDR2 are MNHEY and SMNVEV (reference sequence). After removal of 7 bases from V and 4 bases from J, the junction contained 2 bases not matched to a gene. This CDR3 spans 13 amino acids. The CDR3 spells CASKQGAYNEQFF. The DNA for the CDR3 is TGTGCCAGCAAACAGGGGGCTTACAATGAGCAGTTCTTC.

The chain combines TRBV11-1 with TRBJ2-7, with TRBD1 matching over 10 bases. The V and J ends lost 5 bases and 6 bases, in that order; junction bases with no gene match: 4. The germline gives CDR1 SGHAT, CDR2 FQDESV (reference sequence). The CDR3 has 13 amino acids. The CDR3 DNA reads TGTGCCAGCAGCCCCGGGACAGGGGTCGAGCAGTACTTC. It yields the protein CASSPGTGVEQYF.

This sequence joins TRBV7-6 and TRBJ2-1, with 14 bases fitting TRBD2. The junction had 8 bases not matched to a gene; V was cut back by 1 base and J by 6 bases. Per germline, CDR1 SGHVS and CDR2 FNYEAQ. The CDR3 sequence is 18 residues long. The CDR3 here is CASSLGYVGLAGGNEQFF. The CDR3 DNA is TGTGCCAGCAGCTTAGGGTACGTCGGACTAGCGGGGGGCAATGAGCAGTTCTTC.

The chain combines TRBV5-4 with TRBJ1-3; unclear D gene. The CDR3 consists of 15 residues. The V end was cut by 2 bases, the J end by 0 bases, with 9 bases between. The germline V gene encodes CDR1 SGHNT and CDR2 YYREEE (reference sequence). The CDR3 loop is CASSFSRSSGNTIYF. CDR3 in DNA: TGTGCCAGCAGCTTTTCTCGGAGCTCTGGAAACACCATATATTTT.

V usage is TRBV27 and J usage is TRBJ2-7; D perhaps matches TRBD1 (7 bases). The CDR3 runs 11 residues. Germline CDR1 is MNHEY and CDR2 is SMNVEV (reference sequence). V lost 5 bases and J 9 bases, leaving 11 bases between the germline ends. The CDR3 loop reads CASSTRDRQYF. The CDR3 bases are TGTGCCAGCAGTACGCGGGACAGGCAGTACTTC.

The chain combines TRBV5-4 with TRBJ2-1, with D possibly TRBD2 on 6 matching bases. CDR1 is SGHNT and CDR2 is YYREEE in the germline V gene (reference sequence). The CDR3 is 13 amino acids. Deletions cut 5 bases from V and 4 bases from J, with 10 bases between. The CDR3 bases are TGTGCCAGCAGGGGGGGTGCTTACAATGAGCAGTTCTTC. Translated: CASRGGAYNEQFF.

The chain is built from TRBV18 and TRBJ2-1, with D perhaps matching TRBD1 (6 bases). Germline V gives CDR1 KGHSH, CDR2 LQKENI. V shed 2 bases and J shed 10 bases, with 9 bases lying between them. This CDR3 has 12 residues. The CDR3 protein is CASSPSTGEQFF. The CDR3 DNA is TGTGCCAGCTCACCATCAACAGGGGAGCAGTTCTTC. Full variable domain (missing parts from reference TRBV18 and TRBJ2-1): NAGVMQNPRHLVRRRGQEARLRCSPMKGHSHVYWYRQLPEEGLKFMVYLQKENIIDESGMPKERFSAEFPKEGPSILRIQQVVRGDSAAYFCASSPSTGEQFFGPGTRLTVL.

CDR3 loop: CASSEGYRTSGLDEQFF. DNA for the CDR3: TGTGCCAGCAGTGAAGGTTACAGGACTAGTGGGTTGGATGAGCAGTTCTTC. This rearrangement joins TRBV6-1 to TRBJ2-1, with 7 bases fitting TRBD2. Losses at the gene ends were 1 base for V and 8 bases for J; bases not matched to a gene: 14. The CDR3 is 17 amino acids. The germline gives CDR1 MNHNS, CDR2 SASEGT.

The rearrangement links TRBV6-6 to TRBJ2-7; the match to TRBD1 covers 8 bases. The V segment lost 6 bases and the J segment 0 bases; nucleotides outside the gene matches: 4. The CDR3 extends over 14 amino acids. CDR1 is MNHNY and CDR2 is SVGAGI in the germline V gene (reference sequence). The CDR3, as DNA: TGTGCCAGCAGATATGGACAGGGCTCCTACGAGCAGTACTTC. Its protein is CASRYGQGSYEQYF.

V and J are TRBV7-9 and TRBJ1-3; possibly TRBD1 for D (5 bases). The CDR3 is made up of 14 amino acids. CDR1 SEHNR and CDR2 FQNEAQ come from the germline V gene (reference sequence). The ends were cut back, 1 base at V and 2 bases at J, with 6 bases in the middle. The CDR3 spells CASSLGGPGNTIYF. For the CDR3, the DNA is TGTGCCAGCAGCTTAGGGGGCCCTGGAAACACCATATATTTT. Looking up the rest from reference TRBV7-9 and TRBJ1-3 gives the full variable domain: DTGVSQNPRHKITKRGQNVTFRCDPISEHNRLYWYRQTLGQGPEFLTYFQNEAQLEKSRLLSDRFSAERPKGSFSTLEIQRTEQGDSAMYLCASSLGGPGNTIYFGEGSWLTVV.

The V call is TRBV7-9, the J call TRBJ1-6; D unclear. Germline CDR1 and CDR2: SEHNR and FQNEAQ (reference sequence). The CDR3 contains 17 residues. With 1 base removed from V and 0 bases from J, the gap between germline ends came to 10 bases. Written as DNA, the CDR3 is TGTGCCAGCAGCTTAGAAAGCCAAAGCTCCTATAATTCACCCCTCCACTTT. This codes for CASSLESQSSYNSPLHF.

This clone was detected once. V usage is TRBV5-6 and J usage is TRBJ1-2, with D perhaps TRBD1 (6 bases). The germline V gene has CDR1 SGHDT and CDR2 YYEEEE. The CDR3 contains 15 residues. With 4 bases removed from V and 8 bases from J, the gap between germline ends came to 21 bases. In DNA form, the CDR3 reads TGTGCCAGCAGCCTACAACCCCGAGCAGGGGACGGCTACACCTTC. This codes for CASSLQPRAGDGYTF.

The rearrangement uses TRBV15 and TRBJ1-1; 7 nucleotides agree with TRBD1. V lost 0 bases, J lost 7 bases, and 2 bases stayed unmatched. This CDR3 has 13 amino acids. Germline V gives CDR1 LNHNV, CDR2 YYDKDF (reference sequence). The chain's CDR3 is CATSRDGTVEAFF. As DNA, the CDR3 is TGTGCCACCAGCAGAGATGGGACAGTTGAAGCTTTCTTT.

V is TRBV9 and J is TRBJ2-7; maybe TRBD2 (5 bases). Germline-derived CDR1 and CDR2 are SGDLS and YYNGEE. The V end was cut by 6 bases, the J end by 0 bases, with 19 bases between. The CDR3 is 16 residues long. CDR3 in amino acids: CASTLYASFISYEQYF. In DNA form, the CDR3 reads TGTGCCAGCACCCTGTACGCTAGCTTTATCTCCTACGAGCAGTACTTC.

CDR3 DNA: TGTGCCAGTAGTACGTATAGCGGGGGGGGCACAGATACGCAGTATTTT. It codes for CASSTYSGGGTDTQYF. This rearrangement joins TRBV19 to TRBJ2-3, with 11 bases lining up with TRBD2. After removal of 4 bases from V and 1 base from J, the junction contained 4 bases not matched to a gene. The germline CDR1 and CDR2 sequences are LNHDA and SQIVND (reference sequence). CDR3 length: 16 residues.

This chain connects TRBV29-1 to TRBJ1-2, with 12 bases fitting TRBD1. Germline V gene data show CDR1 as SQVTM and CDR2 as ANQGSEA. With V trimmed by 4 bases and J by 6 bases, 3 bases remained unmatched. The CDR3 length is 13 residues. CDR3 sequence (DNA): TGCAGCGTTGGGGACAGGGGGCTCGATGGCTACACCTTC. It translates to CSVGDRGLDGYTF.

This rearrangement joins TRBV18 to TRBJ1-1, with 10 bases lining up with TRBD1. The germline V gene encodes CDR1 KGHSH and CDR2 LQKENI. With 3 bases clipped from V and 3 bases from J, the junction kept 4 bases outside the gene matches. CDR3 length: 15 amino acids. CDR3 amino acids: CASSPGTGEDTEAFF. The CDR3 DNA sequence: TGTGCCAGCTCACCTGGGACAGGGGAGGACACTGAAGCTTTCTTT.

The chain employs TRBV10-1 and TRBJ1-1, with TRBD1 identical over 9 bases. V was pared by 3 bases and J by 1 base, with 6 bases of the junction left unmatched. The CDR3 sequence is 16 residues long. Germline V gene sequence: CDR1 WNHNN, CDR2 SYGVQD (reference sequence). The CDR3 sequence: CASSDRTGVKNTEAFF. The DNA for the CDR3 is TGCGCCAGCAGTGACCGGACAGGGGTTAAGAACACTGAAGCTTTCTTT.